These 32 T cell receptor beta chains were all obtained from the same sample, sequenced in a study of T cells in Graves' hyperthyroidism and ophthalmopathy (dated by TCRdb to between 2019 and 2020). Library construction relied on multiplex PCR. The reads were generated on an Illumina HiSeq 2000. The TCR beta CDR3 regions were amplified from RNA transcripts. For the first round of RT-PCR on the TCR CDR3, the HTBI primer set was used together with the Qiagen OneStep RT-PCR kit. TCRdb reworked the public reads: Q25 trimming with fastp, MiXCR clone assembly, productive beta chains retained. Rows are combined by CDR3 protein, so each entry shows the most common genes and DNA. Present in this sample are around 440,000 distinct CDR3 sequences, 15% to 19% of which were seen just once. About 14% of the sample is taken by the ten largest. The sequencing input was blood. These receptors were obtained from a woman between 18 and 29 years old with Graves' hyperthyroidism.

CDR3 residues: CASSIYGKETQYF. The DNA of the CDR3 is TGTGCCAGTAGTATCTACGGGAAGGAGACCCAGTACTTC. The chain uses TRBV19 and TRBJ2-5; D might be TRBD2 (5 bases). This CDR3 has 13 amino acids. Trimming took off 3 bases at V and 5 bases at J, with 10 bases between the two ends. Germline CDR1 reads LNHDA; CDR2 reads SQIVND (reference sequence). Full variable domain (rest looked up from reference TRBV19 and TRBJ2-5): DGGITQSPKYLFRKEGQNVTLSCEQNLNHDAMYWYRQDPGQGLRLIYYSQIVNDFQKGDIAEGYSVSREKKESFPLTVTSAQKNPTAFYLCASSIYGKETQYFGPGTRLLVL.

This clonotype was observed many times. This chain joins TRBV28 and TRBJ2-3; 9 bases are shared with TRBD1. This CDR3 has 14 amino acids. Germline V gene lookup returns CDR1 MDHEN and CDR2 SYDVKM. J was trimmed by 4 bases and V by 10 bases; bases with no gene match: 9. DNA of the CDR3: TGTGCCACTTCCGGGACAGGGAGGGCAGATACGCAGTATTTT. Translating gives CATSGTGRADTQYF.

This clonotype appeared many times. The chain joins TRBV9 to TRBJ1-2; D may be TRBD1 (6 bases). Trimming removed 5 bases at V and 4 bases at J, with 18 bases between. The CDR3 consists of 15 residues. From germline, CDR1 is SGDLS and CDR2 YYNGEE. For the CDR3, the DNA is TGTGCCAGCAGTGAGGGAGGCAGGGGAGGCTATGGCTACACCTTC. Residues: CASSEGGRGGYGYTF. Full variable domain (missing parts from reference TRBV9 and TRBJ1-2): DSGVTQTPKHLITATGQRVTLRCSPRSGDLSVYWYQQSLDQGLQFLIQYYNGEERAKGNILERFSAQQFPDLHSELNLSSLELGDSALYFCASSEGGRGGYGYTFGSGTRLTVV.

This clonotype occurred many times. J is TRBJ2-3 and V is TRBV10-3, with 10 bases fitting TRBD2. Germline V gene data show CDR1 as ENHRY and CDR2 as SYGVKD. The CDR3 contains 15 residues. After removal of 4 bases from V and 0 bases from J, the junction contained 1 base not matched to a gene. CDR3 nucleotide sequence: TGTGCCATCAGTGTGACTAGCGGGAGCACAGATACGCAGTATTTT. This translates into CAISVTSGSTDTQYF.

The rearrangement joins TRBV6-1 to TRBJ1-4; D is uncertain. This CDR3 region has 19 residues. Germline lookup yields CDR1 MNHNS and CDR2 SASEGT. With 6 bases removed from V and 3 bases from J, the gap between germline ends came to 26 bases. Here the CDR3 reads CASSSPPGPSVSANEKLFF. The CDR3 DNA sequence: TGTGCCAGCAGCTCACCCCCCGGGCCCAGCGTTTCGGCTAATGAAAAACTGTTTTTT.

This clonotype was detected a few times. The V call is TRBV19, the J call TRBJ1-5; a weak D match, TRBD1 (5 bases). The germline V gene encodes CDR1 LNHDA and CDR2 SQIVND (reference sequence). V dropped 3 bases and J dropped 7 bases, with 13 bases sitting between them. The CDR3 is 14 amino acids. The chain's CDR3 is CASSMGQPGQPQHF. In nucleotides, the CDR3 is TGTGCCAGTAGTATGGGGCAGCCCGGCCAGCCCCAGCATTTT.

This clonotype has only a few counts. The genes are TRBV12-3 or TRBV12-4 and TRBJ2-3; TRBD2 agrees at 11 bases. V shed 6 bases and J 7 bases; nucleotides not matched to a gene: 12. The CDR3 has 16 amino acids. The CDR3 nucleotides read TGTGCCAGCAGCTGGACTAGCGGGCCTCGAGTCAATACGCAGTATTTT. It encodes CASSWTSGPRVNTQYF.

In its sample, this clonotype was seen a few times. The chain couples TRBV6-1 to TRBJ2-7, with TRBD2 as a possible D gene (5 bases). The germline V and J ends were trimmed by 7 bases and 7 bases, with 14 bases remaining between them. From germline, CDR1 is MNHNS and CDR2 SASEGT. The CDR3 spans 12 residues. The CDR3 reads CASTTVRLEQYF. The CDR3, as DNA: TGTGCCAGCACTACAGTGAGACTAGAGCAGTACTTC.

This clonotype was recorded a few times. The chain recombines TRBV2 with TRBJ2-2; D gene unclear. Looked up from germline, CDR1 is SNHLY and CDR2 is FYNNEI. Trimming stripped 3 bases from V and 4 bases from J, with 15 bases between. CDR3 length equals 16 residues. The CDR3 spells CASSDSLGRTTGELFF. The CDR3 region has the DNA TGTGCCAGCAGTGACAGTCTAGGGCGGACCACCGGGGAGCTGTTTTTT.

In the case of this clonotype: A much larger clone lies one base from this, so it may be a read error. The chain employs TRBV2 and TRBJ2-2, with 7 positions matching TRBD2. Germline CDR1 and CDR2: SNHLY and FYNNEI. The CDR3 is made up of 15 amino acids. Trimming removed 3 bases from V and 4 bases from J; junction bases left unmatched: 5. CDR3 amino acids: CASSEAGAGTGELFF. The CDR3 DNA follows: TGTGCCAGCAGTGAGGCGGGAGCGGGCACCGGGGAGCTGTTTTTT.

This clonotype was seen repeatedly, ten times or more. The chain carries TRBV7-6 and TRBJ2-2; D unclear. This CDR3 region has 16 residues. CDR1 and CDR2 from the germline V gene are SGHVS and FNYEAQ. Trimming took 1 base from V and 4 from J, leaving 13 bases between them. This CDR3 reads CASSLEVEISTGELFF. The CDR3 DNA is TGTGCCAGCAGCTTAGAGGTGGAGATTTCCACCGGGGAGCTGTTTTTT.

This clonotype was counted ten times or more. The chain combines TRBV3-1 with TRBJ1-1, with 8 bases lining up with TRBD1. V lost 4 bases and J lost 1; bases outside the gene matches: 5. The CDR3 consists of 15 residues. From germline, CDR1 is LGHDT and CDR2 YNNKEL (reference sequence). In nucleotides, the CDR3 is TGTGCCAGCAGCCTAAGGGACAGGACGAACACTGAAGCTTTCTTT. Its protein product is CASSLRDRTNTEAFF.

This clonotype was recorded many times. This chain links TRBV2 with TRBJ2-1; 12 bases fit TRBD2. This CDR3 comprises 16 residues. Trimming cost V 6 bases and J 7 bases; bases outside gene matches: 10. From germline, CDR1 is SNHLY and CDR2 FYNNEI. The chain's CDR3 is CASSAGLAGWGNEQFF. CDR3 in DNA: TGTGCCAGCAGCGCGGGACTAGCGGGTTGGGGTAATGAGCAGTTCTTC.

This chain uses TRBV9 with TRBJ1-3; D not resolved. The germline V gene encodes CDR1 SGDLS and CDR2 YYNGEE. CDR3 size: 15 residues. The germline V and J ends were trimmed by 4 bases and 3 bases, with 14 bases remaining between them. The CDR3 loop is CASSPSSLVGNTIYF. In nucleotides, the CDR3 is TGTGCCAGCAGCCCTTCCAGCCTCGTTGGAAACACCATATATTTT.

The chain employs TRBV29-1 and TRBJ1-2; D call uncertain. Germline CDR1 SQVTM, CDR2 ANQGSEA. This CDR3 region has 11 residues. Between the trimmed V and J ends, which lost 6 bases and 6 bases, there was a span of 11 bases. In nucleotides, the CDR3 is TGCAGCGTGGGATCCAGAGATGGCTACACCTTC. Amino acid sequence: CSVGSRDGYTF.

This clonotype was detected ten times or more. The chain is built from TRBV7-2 and TRBJ1-2, with D unresolved. The CDR3 loop spans 16 amino acids. The V gene's germline CDR1 is SGHTA and CDR2 FQGNSA. V was clipped by 5 bases and J by 7 bases, with 23 bases between them. The CDR3 reads CASSVRGASSLSGYTF. The DNA of the CDR3 is TGTGCCAGCAGCGTCCGCGGAGCGAGTTCGCTCTCTGGCTACACCTTC.

This clonotype was recorded many times. The chain has TRBV6-1 and TRBJ1-5; D remains ambiguous. The CDR3 length is 13 residues. From germline, CDR1 is MNHNS and CDR2 SASEGT. Trimming took off 5 bases at V and 9 bases at J, with 14 bases between the two ends. The CDR3 loop reads CASSSEAMRPQHF. The CDR3 DNA follows: TGTGCCAGCAGTTCCGAGGCAATGCGGCCCCAGCATTTT.

This clonotype occurred many times. The chain employs TRBV9 and TRBJ1-1; 7 bases fit TRBD1. The V gene end was trimmed by 0 bases and the J gene end by 0 bases; junction bases not matched to a gene: 8. The germline gives CDR1 SGDLS, CDR2 YYNGEE. The CDR3 length is 17 residues. This CDR3 is CASSVGPGQFMNTEAFF. The DNA of the CDR3 is TGTGCCAGCAGCGTAGGGCCGGGACAGTTCATGAACACTGAAGCTTTCTTT.

The CDR3 protein is CASSSPSNSPLHF. The CDR3 nucleotides are TGTGCCAGCAGTTCCCCGAGTAATTCACCCCTCCACTTT. The chain links TRBV27 to TRBJ1-6, with no clear D. Between the trimmed V and J ends, which lost 4 bases and 6 bases, there was a span of 7 bases. The CDR3 is made up of 13 amino acids. CDR1 and CDR2 from the germline V gene are MNHEY and SMNVEV (reference sequence).

This clonotype was picked up one time. This chain connects TRBV6-5 to TRBJ1-1; D is ambiguous. The CDR3 totals 17 residues. The germline CDR1 and CDR2 sequences are MNHEY and SVGAGI. Trimming shortened V by 1 base and J by 1 base, and 16 bases separated the two germline ends. CDR3 sequence (DNA): TGTGCCAGCAGTTACTTACCCCAACCGCGCTGGAACACTGAAGCTTTCTTT. Translated: CASSYLPQPRWNTEAFF.

This clonotype has more than one count but fewer than ten. The chain couples TRBV6-5 to TRBJ2-7; D is tentatively TRBD1 or TRBD2 (5 bases each). CDR1 and CDR2 from the germline V gene are MNHEY and SVGAGI. This CDR3 region has 16 residues. Trimming took 6 bases from V and 2 from J, leaving 20 bases between them. The CDR3 protein is CASRYGTAPSTYEQYF. The CDR3 bases are TGTGCCAGCAGATACGGGACGGCTCCTTCGACCTACGAGCAGTACTTC.

This clonotype was picked up many times. This chain joins TRBV13 and TRBJ1-1; D call uncertain. CDR1 is PRHDT, CDR2 FYEKMQ, per germline (reference sequence). V dropped 2 bases and J dropped 6 bases, with 7 bases sitting between them. CDR3 length equals 12 residues. CDR3 DNA sequence: TGTGCCAGCAGCTTATTACGCGCTGAAGCTTTCTTT. Its translation: CASSLLRAEAFF.

This clonotype was counted only a few times. The rearrangement links TRBV11-2 to TRBJ1-5; D perhaps matches TRBD1 (6 bases). The V gene lost 5 bases and the J gene lost 4 bases, with 21 bases spanning the gap. Per germline, CDR1 SGHAT and CDR2 FQNNGV. The CDR3 loop spans 17 amino acids. CDR3 in amino acids: CASSQVSRGEKNQPQHF. CDR3 sequence (DNA): TGTGCCAGCAGCCAAGTTTCCAGGGGAGAAAAAAATCAGCCCCAGCATTTT.

This clonotype was observed a handful of times. The rearrangement links TRBV6-1 to TRBJ2-4; a weak D match, TRBD1 (6 bases). Per the germline V gene, CDR1 is MNHNS and CDR2 is SASEGT. The V end was cut by 6 bases, the J end by 0 bases, with 15 bases between. The CDR3 contains 16 residues. This chain's CDR3 is CASRHNRELAKNIQYF. The DNA for the CDR3 is TGTGCCAGCAGACACAACAGGGAACTAGCCAAAAACATTCAGTACTTC.

The chain uses TRBV25-1 and TRBJ1-1; D uncertain. The CDR3 runs 14 residues. Per germline, CDR1 MGHDK and CDR2 SYGVNS. The ends were cut back, 1 base at V and 4 bases at J, with 10 bases in the middle. The CDR3 DNA sequence: TGTGCCAGCAGTGAATTTTTCTCTCGCACTGAAGCTTTCTTT. Residues: CASSEFFSRTEAFF.

This clonotype has a count of ten or more. The rearrangement links TRBV20-1 to TRBJ2-7; D is perhaps TRBD2 (6 bases). CDR1 and CDR2 (germline): DFQATT, SNEGSKA (reference sequence). There are 15 residues in the CDR3. Trimming pared 3 bases from V and 1 base from J, leaving 16 bases between. The CDR3 DNA reads TGCAGTGCTAGGCGACGGGGGACTGGGTCCTACGAGCAGTACTTC. As protein: CSARRRGTGSYEQYF.

This clonotype has a count of ten or more. The chain employs TRBV7-3 and TRBJ1-2, with 9 bases matching TRBD1. The germline V gene encodes CDR1 SGHTA and CDR2 FQGTGA. Trimming at V came to 7 bases and at J to 7 bases, leaving 7 bases not matched to a gene. This CDR3 has 13 amino acids. The CDR3 spells CASTLQGARGYTF. The CDR3 DNA sequence: TGTGCCAGCACCCTACAGGGGGCGCGTGGCTACACCTTC. The full variable domain, rest sourced from reference TRBV7-3 and TRBJ1-2, is GAGVSQTPSNKVTEKGKYVELRCDPISGHTALYWYRQSLGQGPEFLIYFQGTGAADDSGLPNDRFFAVRPEGSVSTLKIQRTERGDSAVYLCASTLQGARGYTFGSGTRLTVV.

This clonotype was seen at least ten times. The chain carries TRBV5-6 and TRBJ1-5, with 10 bases identical to TRBD1. This CDR3 has 15 residues. Unmatched junction bases numbered 6, after V lost 3 bases and J lost 6 bases. The V gene's germline CDR1 is SGHDT and CDR2 YYEEEE. The CDR3 protein is CASSSGGQGSQPQHF. CDR3 nucleotides: TGTGCCAGCAGCTCAGGGGGACAGGGGAGTCAGCCCCAGCATTTT.

The CDR3 DNA is TGTGCCACCAGTGAACGGGGTTGGGACACCGGGGAGCTGTTTTTT. This translates into CATSERGWDTGELFF. The chain employs TRBV24-1 and TRBJ2-2; D is perhaps TRBD2 (5 bases). CDR3 length equals 15 residues. CDR1 and CDR2 from the germline V gene are KGHDR and SFDVKD. V shed 4 bases and J shed 3 bases, with 11 bases lying between them.

This clonotype was counted many times. The genes are TRBV6-2 or TRBV6-3 and TRBJ2-1; 12 bases agree with TRBD2. Germline V CDR1 and CDR2: MNHEY, SVGEGT. CDR3 size: 15 residues. V shed 6 bases and J 7 bases; nucleotides not matched to a gene: 7. DNA for the CDR3: TGTGCCAGCAGACCCGGGGGGACTAGCGGGAATGAGCAGTTCTTC. It translates to CASRPGGTSGNEQFF.

This clonotype was detected ten times or more. The chain is built from TRBV28 and TRBJ1-2; TRBD1 is a possible D gene (6 bases). CDR3 size: 15 residues. Trimming stripped 5 bases from V and 4 bases from J, with 17 bases between. CDR1 MDHEN and CDR2 SYDVKM come from the germline V gene. The CDR3 reads CASSPTGRVSYGYTF. In DNA form, the CDR3 reads TGTGCCAGCAGTCCCACAGGGAGGGTTAGCTATGGCTACACCTTC.

The table lists this clonotype with a few counts. The chain employs TRBV19 and TRBJ2-7; D may be TRBD1 (6 bases). This CDR3 contains 14 residues. CDR1 LNHDA and CDR2 SQIVND come from the germline V gene (reference sequence). V lost 3 bases, J lost 7 bases, and 16 bases lay in between. CDR3 bases: TGTGCCAGTAGTATTAAGACAGGTCGACGAGAGCAGTACTTC. Its translation is CASSIKTGRREQYF.